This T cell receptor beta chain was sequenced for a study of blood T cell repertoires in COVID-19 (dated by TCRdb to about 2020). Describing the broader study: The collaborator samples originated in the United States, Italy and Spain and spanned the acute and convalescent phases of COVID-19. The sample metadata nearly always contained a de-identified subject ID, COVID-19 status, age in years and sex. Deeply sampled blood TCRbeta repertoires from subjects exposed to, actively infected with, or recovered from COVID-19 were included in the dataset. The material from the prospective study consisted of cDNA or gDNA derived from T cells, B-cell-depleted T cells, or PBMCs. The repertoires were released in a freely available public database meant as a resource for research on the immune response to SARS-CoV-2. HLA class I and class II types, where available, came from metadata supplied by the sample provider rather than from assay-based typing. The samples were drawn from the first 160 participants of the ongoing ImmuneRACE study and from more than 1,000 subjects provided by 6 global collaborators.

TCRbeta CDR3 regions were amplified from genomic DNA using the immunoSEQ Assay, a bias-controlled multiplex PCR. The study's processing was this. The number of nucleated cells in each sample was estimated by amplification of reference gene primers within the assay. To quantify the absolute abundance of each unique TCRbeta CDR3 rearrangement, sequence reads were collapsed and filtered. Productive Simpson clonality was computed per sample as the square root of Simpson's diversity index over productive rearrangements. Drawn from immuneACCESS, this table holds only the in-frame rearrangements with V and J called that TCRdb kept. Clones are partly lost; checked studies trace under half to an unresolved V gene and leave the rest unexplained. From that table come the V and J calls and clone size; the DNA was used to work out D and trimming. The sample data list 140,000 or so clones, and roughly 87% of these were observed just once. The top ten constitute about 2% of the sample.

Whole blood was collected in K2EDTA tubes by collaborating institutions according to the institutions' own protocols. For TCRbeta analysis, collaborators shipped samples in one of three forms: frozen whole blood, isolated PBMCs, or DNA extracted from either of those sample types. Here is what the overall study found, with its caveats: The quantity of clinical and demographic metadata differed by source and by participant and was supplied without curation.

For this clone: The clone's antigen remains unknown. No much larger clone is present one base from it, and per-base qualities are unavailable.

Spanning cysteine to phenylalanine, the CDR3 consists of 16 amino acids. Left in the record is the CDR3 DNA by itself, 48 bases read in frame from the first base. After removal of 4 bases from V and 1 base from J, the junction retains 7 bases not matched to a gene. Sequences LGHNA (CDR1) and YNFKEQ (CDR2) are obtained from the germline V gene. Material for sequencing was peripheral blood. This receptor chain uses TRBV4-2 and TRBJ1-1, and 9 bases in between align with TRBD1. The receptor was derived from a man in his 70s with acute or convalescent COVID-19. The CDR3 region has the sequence CASSRKTGGANTEAFF. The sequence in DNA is TGTGCCAGCAGCCGCAAAACAGGGGGCGCGAACACTGAAGCTTTCTTT.